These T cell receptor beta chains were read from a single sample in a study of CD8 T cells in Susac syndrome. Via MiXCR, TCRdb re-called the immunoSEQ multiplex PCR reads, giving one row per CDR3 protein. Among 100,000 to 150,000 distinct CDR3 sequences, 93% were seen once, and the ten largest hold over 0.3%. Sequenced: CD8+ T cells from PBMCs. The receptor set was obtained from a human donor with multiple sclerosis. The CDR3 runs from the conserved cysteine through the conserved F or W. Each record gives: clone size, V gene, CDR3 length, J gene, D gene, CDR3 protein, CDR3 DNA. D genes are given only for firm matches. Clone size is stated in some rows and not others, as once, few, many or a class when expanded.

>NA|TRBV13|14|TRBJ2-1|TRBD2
CASSLLAGYNEQFF
TGTGCCAGCAGCTTACTAGCGGGTTACAATGAGCAGTTCTTC
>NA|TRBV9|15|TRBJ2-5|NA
CASSVGGALQETQYF
TGTGCCAGCAGCGTAGGCGGAGCACTCCAAGAGACCCAGTACTTC
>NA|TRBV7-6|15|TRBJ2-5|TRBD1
CASSPRDRPEETQYF
TGTGCCAGCAGCCCACGGGACAGGCCCGAAGAGACCCAGTACTTC
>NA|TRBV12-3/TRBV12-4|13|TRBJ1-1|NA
CASSPMGPKEAFF
TGTGCCAGCAGTCCCATGGGACCGAAAGAAGCTTTCTTT
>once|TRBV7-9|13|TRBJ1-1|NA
CASSPVSNTEAFF
TGTGCCAGCAGCCCAGTCTCTAACACTGAAGCTTTCTTT
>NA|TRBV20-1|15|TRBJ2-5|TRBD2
CSARSLTSDQETQYF
TGCAGTGCTAGGAGCTTGACTAGCGACCAAGAGACCCAGTACTTC
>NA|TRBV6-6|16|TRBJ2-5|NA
CASSYFRDPTQETQYF
TGTGCCAGCAGTTACTTCCGGGACCCAACACAAGAGACCCAGTACTTC
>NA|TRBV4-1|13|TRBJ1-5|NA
CASSSEGGQPQHF
TGCGCCAGCAGCTCTGAGGGGGGTCAGCCCCAGCATTTT
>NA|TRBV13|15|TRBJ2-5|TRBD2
CASSFSLAGKETQYF
TGTGCCAGCAGCTTCTCTCTAGCGGGGAAAGAGACCCAGTACTTC
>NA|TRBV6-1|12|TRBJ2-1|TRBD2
CASSPFSGGAFF
TGTGCCAGCAGTCCCTTTAGCGGGGGGGCGTTCTTC
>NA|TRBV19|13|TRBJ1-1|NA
CASTWTANTEAFF
TGTGCCAGTACCTGGACAGCGAACACTGAAGCTTTCTTT